This TCR beta chain stems from a study of long-term antiretroviral therapy in people with HIV. Germline lookup yields CDR1 KGHSH and CDR2 LQKENI. The CDR3 loop spans 16 amino acids. The V end lost 3 bases, the J end lost 1 base, and 15 bases lay between the germline ends. Running of the v3.0 immunoSEQ assay took place at survey level. Repertoires were generated with immunoSEQ multiplex PCR, while TCRdb's copy carries only in-frame clones and drops some. The table shows some 10,000 clones, with over 70% occurring only once. The chain links TRBV18 to TRBJ1-2; TRBD1 is a possible D gene (6 bases). The sequence came from a middle-aged man with HIV. The sample was unsorted PBMCs, taken 1.8 years before starting antiretroviral therapy. The CDR3 region has the DNA TGTGCCAGCTCACCCATGGGCAGGGGCCTTAACTATGGCTACACCTTC. This translates into CASSPMGRGLNYGYTF.